Below, 21 T cell receptor beta chains from the same sample are listed, as sequenced in a study of blood T cell repertoires in COVID-19. Profiling relied on immunoSEQ multiplex PCR, and the TCRdb table lists in-frame clones only, not all of them. The sample holds some 400,000 clones, over 75% seen once. The sequencing sample was made of PBMCs or T cells enriched from blood (not recorded which). The source of these receptors is a man in his thirties or forties who had recovered from COVID-19.

This chain uses TRBV11-3 with TRBJ2-2; 8 nucleotides align to TRBD2. The CDR3 has 16 residues. Germline lookup yields CDR1 SGHNT and CDR2 YENEEA. V shed 1 base and J 4 bases; nucleotides not matched to a gene: 5. Written as DNA, the CDR3 is TGTGCCAGCAGCTTAGGCGGACTAGCCCGCACCGGGGAGCTGTTTTTT. The encoded protein is CASSLGGLARTGELFF.

The rearrangement links TRBV7-3 to TRBJ2-1; D ambiguous. The CDR3 runs 14 residues. Germline V gene sequence: CDR1 SGHTA, CDR2 FQGTGA. V was pared by 4 bases and J by 5 bases, with 12 bases between. The CDR3 nucleotides are TGTGCCAGCAGCTCCCCTTGGCCCAACAATGAGCAGTTCTTC. It codes for CASSSPWPNNEQFF.

The chain uses TRBV15 and TRBJ1-5; 8 bases agree with TRBD1. The J segment lost 7 bases and the V segment lost 5 bases, leaving 10 bases of the junction unmatched. The CDR3 contains 15 residues. In germline, CDR1 is LNHNV, CDR2 YYDKDF (reference sequence). The CDR3: CATSPRTGTGQPQHF. In DNA, the CDR3 is TGTGCCACCAGCCCTCGGACAGGGACCGGGCAGCCCCAGCATTTT.

The V call is TRBV10-1, the J call TRBJ2-7; weak D call: TRBD1 (5 bases). The CDR3 runs 14 residues. Trimming took 8 bases from V and 5 from J, leaving 19 bases between them. The germline V gene has CDR1 WNHNN and CDR2 SYGVQD (reference sequence). The CDR3 DNA sequence: TGCGCCAGCGACAGACCTATCAAAGGCGACGAGCAGTACTTC. Its translation: CASDRPIKGDEQYF.

This clone was observed a single time. The gene calls are TRBV30 and TRBJ2-1, with D unresolved. V lost 7 bases, J lost 12 bases, and 16 bases lay in between. The CDR3 loop spans 11 amino acids. Germline-derived CDR1 and CDR2 are GTSNPN and SVGIG (reference sequence). CDR3 amino acids: CASSKQGAQFF. The CDR3 DNA follows: TGTGCCTCGTCGAAGCAAGGAGCGCAGTTCTTC.

The genes are TRBV7-8 and TRBJ2-6; TRBD1 aligns across 7 bases. There are 18 residues in the CDR3. V lost 4 bases to trimming and J lost 0 bases; unmatched junction nucleotides: 9. CDR1 is SGHVS and CDR2 is FQNEAQ in the germline V gene. The CDR3 loop reads CASSSQGSLFSGANVLTF. CDR3 sequence (DNA): TGTGCCAGCAGCTCACAGGGGTCCCTTTTCTCTGGGGCCAACGTCCTGACTTTC.

This clone occurred once. The genes are TRBV6-6 and TRBJ1-1; a possible D gene is TRBD1 (5 bases). This CDR3 comprises 11 residues. Germline V lookup: CDR1 MNHNY, CDR2 SVGAGI (reference sequence). V was pared by 7 bases and J by 9 bases, with 12 bases between. The CDR3 nucleotides are TGTGCCAGCAAAGAGGGGACTCAAGCTTTCTTT. Translation gives CASKEGTQAFF.

This rearrangement joins TRBV10-2 to TRBJ2-7; D may be TRBD1 (6 bases). Looked up from germline, CDR1 is WSHSY and CDR2 is SAAADI. The CDR3 is 13 residues long. With 6 bases removed from V and 1 base from J, the gap between germline ends came to 10 bases. CDR3 in DNA: TGCGCCAGCAGAAGACAGGCATCCTACGAGCAGTACTTC. Residues: CASRRQASYEQYF.

The V call is TRBV7-2, the J call TRBJ1-3; D remains unclear. Between the trimmed V and J ends, which lost 2 bases and 1 base, there was a span of 9 bases. The CDR3 loop spans 15 amino acids. CDR1 and CDR2 (germline): SGHTA, FQGNSA. The DNA of the CDR3 is TGTGCCAGCAGCTTAAGCGCCCGATCTGGAAACACCATATATTTT. Translation: CASSLSARSGNTIYF.

This rearrangement joins TRBV5-5 to TRBJ1-5; weak D call: TRBD1 (6 bases). The CDR3 has 15 amino acids. CDR1 and CDR2 from the germline V gene are SGHKS and YYEKEE (reference sequence). Trimming pared 0 bases from V and 2 bases from J, leaving 9 bases between. The CDR3 reads CASSLEGHRNQPQHF. The CDR3 DNA reads TGTGCCAGCAGCTTGGAGGGACATCGCAATCAGCCCCAGCATTTT.

V and J are TRBV7-6 and TRBJ2-7; 11 nucleotides line up with TRBD2. J lost 4 bases, V lost 5 bases, and 7 bases had no gene match. Germline V gene sequence: CDR1 SGHVS, CDR2 FNYEAQ. This CDR3 contains 15 residues. CDR3 DNA: TGTGCCAGCAGCCCAATACCTAGCGGGAGGTACGAGCAGTACTTC. Its protein product is CASSPIPSGRYEQYF.

This sequence joins TRBV18 and TRBJ2-7; possible D gene TRBD1, 5 bases. The V gene lost 3 bases and the J gene lost 6 bases, with 9 bases spanning the gap. CDR3 length: 12 residues. Germline loops: CDR1 KGHSH, CDR2 LQKENI. The CDR3 region has the DNA TGTGCCAGCTCACCCGGAAGGGGCGAGCAGTACTTC. It specifies CASSPGRGEQYF.

The chain couples TRBV13 to TRBJ2-7, with 11 bases identical to TRBD2. With V trimmed by 2 bases and J by 5 bases, 11 bases remained unmatched. Germline loops: CDR1 PRHDT, CDR2 FYEKMQ (reference sequence). The CDR3 runs to 17 residues. CDR3 nucleotides: TGTGCCAGCAGCTTACGGCTAGCGGGAGGTCGGCCAGACGAGCAGTACTTC. Protein sequence: CASSLRLAGGRPDEQYF.

The sample holds one count of this clone. V gene TRBV9 combines with J gene TRBJ2-7; TRBD2 agrees at 10 bases. This CDR3 contains 15 residues. V trimming: 7 bases; J trimming: 4 bases; junction bases outside the gene matches: 11. Looked up from germline, CDR1 is SGDLS and CDR2 is YYNGEE. The chain's CDR3 is CASGGRLAGIYEQYF. The CDR3 DNA reads TGTGCCAGCGGCGGGAGACTAGCGGGTATTTACGAGCAGTACTTC.

The J gene is TRBJ2-7, the V gene TRBV29-1; 10 bases agree with TRBD1. V lost 5 bases to trimming and J lost 2 bases; unmatched junction nucleotides: 6. Germline V gene sequence: CDR1 SQVTM, CDR2 ANQGSEA. The CDR3 is 14 amino acids. In DNA, the CDR3 is TGCAGCGTTAGACAGGGGGCCCTTGCCTACGAGCAGTACTTC. Its protein is CSVRQGALAYEQYF.

This clone was seen only once. This chain connects TRBV25-1 to TRBJ2-1; TRBD1 agrees at 10 bases. Germline lookup yields CDR1 MGHDK and CDR2 SYGVNS. Trimming removed 5 bases from V and 8 bases from J; junction bases left unmatched: 6. The CDR3 contains 14 residues. The CDR3 region has the DNA TGTGCCAGCAGTCGGACAGGGGGGTGGGATGAGCAGTTCTTC. Its protein is CASSRTGGWDEQFF.

The genes are TRBV18 and TRBJ1-3, with D unresolved. This CDR3 is 17 amino acids long. The V end was cut by 2 bases, the J end by 0 bases, with 14 bases between. Germline V gene data show CDR1 as KGHSH and CDR2 as LQKENI. DNA of the CDR3: TGTGCCAGCTCACCAAGCGAGTGGAATCTCTCTGGAAACACCATATATTTT. Translation gives CASSPSEWNLSGNTIYF.

This chain links TRBV18 with TRBJ1-6; the match to TRBD1 covers 8 bases. CDR1 is KGHSH and CDR2 is LQKENI in the germline V gene. The CDR3 length is 14 residues. The V segment lost 5 bases and the J segment 7 bases; nucleotides outside the gene matches: 4. CDR3 DNA: TGTGCCAGCTCATATCGGACAGGGAATTCACCCCTCCACTTT. Its translation: CASSYRTGNSPLHF.

This clone was counted a single time. The chain is built from TRBV3-1 (or the pseudogene TRBV3-2) and TRBJ2-1; 7 positions match TRBD2. V shed 5 bases, J shed 8 bases, and the junction held 9 bases outside the gene matches. Germline V CDR1 and CDR2: LGHDT, YNNKEL (reference sequence). This CDR3 is 14 amino acids long. The CDR3 region is CASSWREFVYEQFF. The CDR3 coding sequence is TGTGCCAGCAGCTGGCGGGAGTTTGTCTATGAGCAGTTCTTC.

The chain uses TRBV11-2 and TRBJ2-3, with D possibly being TRBD1 (5 bases). The CDR3 covers 15 residues. V dropped 5 bases and J dropped 1 base, with 13 bases sitting between them. The germline V gene encodes CDR1 SGHAT and CDR2 FQNNGV. The CDR3 region has the DNA TGTGCCAGCAGCCAGCAGGGCTGGGGCACAGATACGCAGTATTTT. Its protein product is CASSQQGWGTDTQYF.

The chain couples TRBV5-1 to TRBJ1-4, with 7 bases that match TRBD1. The germline V gene has CDR1 SGHRS and CDR2 YFSETQ. This CDR3 region has 15 residues. The trim removed 0 bases at V and 7 bases at J, leaving 6 bases unmatched. The CDR3 region is CASSLVGGTAEKLFF. CDR3 DNA sequence: TGCGCCAGCAGCTTGGTAGGGGGCACAGCTGAAAAACTGTTTTTT.